This T cell receptor (beta chain) comes out of a study of blood T cell repertoires in COVID-19. Study summary: Sources were T cells, B-cell-depleted T cells, or PBMCs; the material itself was cDNA or gDNA.

CDR3 length equals 15 residues. With 7 bases clipped from V and 3 bases from J, the junction kept 7 bases outside the gene matches. CDR1 and CDR2 (germline): ENHRY, SYGVKD. Repertoires were generated with immunoSEQ multiplex PCR, while TCRdb's copy carries only in-frame clones and drops some. The table shows 250,000 to 400,000 clones, with roughly 90% occurring only once. The sequenced material came from peripheral blood. The chain uses TRBV10-3 and TRBJ2-1, with TRBD2 matching over 9 bases. The sequence came from a woman aged 25 to 39 with COVID-19, enrolled during active disease. CDR3 loop: CAIKGQREDYNEQFF. As DNA, the CDR3 is TGTGCCATCAAGGGGCAGCGGGAGGACTACAATGAGCAGTTCTTC.